Following are 20 T cell receptor beta chains from one sample sequenced in a study of cytomegalovirus exposure and HLA in healthy donors. The PCR employed 60 Vbeta primers together with 13 Jbeta primers. Generated by immunoSEQ multiplex PCR, the TCRdb table keeps only in-frame clones and is missing some. The sample yields about 140,000 clones, around three quarters seen once. Sequencing was performed on PBMCs. The source of these receptors is a woman aged 40 to 50 in good health and CMV-seronegative.

The CDR3 spells CASSLQGFYPYEQYF. For the CDR3, the DNA is TGTGCCAGCAGCTTGCAGGGTTTTTACCCCTACGAGCAGTACTTC. This chain links TRBV5-5 with TRBJ2-7; perhaps TRBD1 as D (5 bases). Trimming took 1 base from V and 2 from J, leaving 13 bases between them. The CDR3 has 15 amino acids. The germline CDR1 and CDR2 sequences are SGHKS and YYEKEE (reference sequence).

The chain combines TRBV5-1 with TRBJ2-5, with 9 bases fitting TRBD2. CDR1 and CDR2 (germline): SGHRS, YFSETQ. V lost 0 bases to trimming and J lost 3 bases; unmatched junction nucleotides: 3. The length of the CDR3 is 15 residues. The CDR3 DNA reads TGCGCCAGCAGCTTGGTGGCTAGCGGGAAAGAGACCCAGTACTTC. Amino acids: CASSLVASGKETQYF.

The V call is TRBV5-1, the J call TRBJ2-5, with TRBD2 matching over 8 bases. Unmatched junction bases numbered 3, after V lost 1 base and J lost 4 bases. Germline lookup yields CDR1 SGHRS and CDR2 YFSETQ. The CDR3 is made up of 14 amino acids. Here the CDR3 reads CASSLSLAGETQYF. CDR3 coding DNA: TGCGCCAGCAGCTTGTCGCTAGCGGGAGAGACCCAGTACTTC.

This clone was observed a few times. This sequence joins TRBV5-6 and TRBJ2-5, with D possibly TRBD2 on 5 matching bases. Germline assignment: CDR1 SGHDT and CDR2 YYEEEE. The CDR3 is 13 amino acids. Trimming left V 4 bases short and J 5 bases short, with 12 bases between. CDR3 in amino acids: CASSLPPGETQYF. Here the CDR3 DNA reads TGTGCCAGCAGCCTACCACCGGGGGAGACCCAGTACTTC.

This chain links TRBV18 with TRBJ2-7, with a weak D call TRBD1 (6 bases). V lost 2 bases, J lost 3 bases, and 11 bases lay in between. The CDR3 runs 14 residues. Germline values: CDR1 KGHSH, CDR2 LQKENI. DNA of the CDR3: TGTGCCAGCTCACCAGGGGACACACACTACGAGCAGTACTTC. This codes for CASSPGDTHYEQYF.

This clone has only a few counts. The chain uses TRBV19 and TRBJ1-2; 9 bases agree with TRBD1. Per the germline V gene, CDR1 is LNHDA and CDR2 is SQIVND (reference sequence). The V segment lost 0 bases and the J segment 5 bases; nucleotides outside the gene matches: 7. The CDR3 length is 16 residues. CDR3 in amino acids: CASSIDLSGTGYGYTF. DNA of the CDR3: TGTGCCAGTAGTATAGATCTATCAGGGACAGGGTATGGCTACACCTTC.

A few counts support this clone. The V and J genes are TRBV6-1 and TRBJ1-5; TRBD1 is a possible D gene (6 bases). Germline CDR1 reads MNHNS; CDR2 reads SASEGT. V shed 5 bases and J shed 6 bases, with 14 bases lying between them. There are 14 residues in the CDR3. The CDR3 here is CASSIRTDGQPQHF. Written as DNA, the CDR3 is TGTGCCAGCAGTATAAGGACAGACGGTCAGCCCCAGCATTTT.

This rearrangement joins TRBV5-1 to TRBJ2-1; D possibly corresponds to TRBD2 (5 bases). Trimming removed 0 bases from V and 0 bases from J, with 16 bases in between. There are 18 residues in the CDR3. From germline, CDR1 is SGHRS and CDR2 YFSETQ. The CDR3 nucleotides are TGCGCCAGCAGCTTGGGGTTTGCGGGCGCGGGCTCCTACAATGAGCAGTTCTTC. Its protein is CASSLGFAGAGSYNEQFF.

V gene TRBV28 combines with J gene TRBJ1-1; no reliable D call. This CDR3 region has 11 residues. Trimming shortened V by 7 bases and J by 4 bases, and 7 bases separated the two germline ends. Germline V gene data show CDR1 as MDHEN and CDR2 as SYDVKM. The CDR3 spells CASTTPTEAFF. The CDR3 region has the DNA TGTGCCAGCACCACTCCCACTGAAGCTTTCTTT.

The chain recombines TRBV4-1 with TRBJ2-7; weak D call: TRBD2 (6 bases). V was cut by 0 bases and J by 1 base, with 13 bases left in between. Germline V gene sequence: CDR1 MGHRA, CDR2 YSYEKL. The CDR3 spans 16 residues. Written as DNA, the CDR3 is TGCGCCAGCAGCCAAGATAGCGGAACTACTTCCTACGAGCAGTACTTC. Translation gives CASSQDSGTTSYEQYF.

The chain couples TRBV28 to TRBJ1-5; 10 bases fit TRBD1. The CDR3 runs to 18 residues. Germline CDR1 reads MDHEN; CDR2 reads SYDVKM. V lost 6 bases to trimming and J lost 0 bases; unmatched junction nucleotides: 11. The CDR3 here is CASSRTGTGVLSNQPQHF. In DNA form, the CDR3 reads TGTGCCAGCAGCCGAACCGGGACAGGGGTCCTTAGCAATCAGCCCCAGCATTTT.

V usage is TRBV18 and J usage is TRBJ1-1; 7 nucleotides agree with TRBD1. The CDR3 is 15 amino acids. The junction had 7 bases not matched to a gene; V was cut back by 2 bases and J by 4 bases. Germline CDR1 is KGHSH and CDR2 is LQKENI. The CDR3 DNA follows: TGTGCCAGCTCACCAGGGGACAGACCCGGCACTGAAGCTTTCTTT. This codes for CASSPGDRPGTEAFF.

This clone is a singleton in its sample. A junction boundary mismatches the germline segment, possibly from a read error. The chain has TRBV7-9 and TRBJ2-7; the D gene is possibly TRBD2 (7 bases). The CDR3 is made up of 16 amino acids. CDR1 and CDR2 from the germline V gene are SEHNR and FQNEAQ (reference sequence). The CDR3, as DNA: TGTTCCAGCAGCGCGTGGGGGGCTAGCGGCACCTACGAGCAGTACTTC. Translating it yields CSSSAWGASGTYEQYF.

This chain uses TRBV27 with TRBJ1-1; 9 bases fit TRBD1. CDR1 is MNHEY and CDR2 is SMNVEV in the germline V gene (reference sequence). The CDR3 is made up of 15 amino acids. The trim removed 4 bases at V and 5 bases at J, leaving 8 bases unmatched. CDR3 amino acids: CASSYRDRVNTEAFF. CDR3 sequence (DNA): TGTGCCAGCAGTTACCGGGACAGGGTAAATACTGAAGCTTTCTTT.

On this clone itself: This CDR3 is also generated by other DNA sequences in the sample. This chain joins TRBV25-1 and TRBJ2-2; D is perhaps TRBD1 (6 bases). CDR1 and CDR2 from the germline V gene are MGHDK and SYGVNS. The CDR3 sequence is 13 residues long. V was trimmed by 6 bases and J by 6 bases, leaving 11 bases between them. The DNA of the CDR3 is TGTGCCAGCAGAGACACAGGGTCCGGGGAGCTGTTTTTT. Protein sequence: CASRDTGSGELFF. Together with reference TRBV25-1 and TRBJ2-2, the CDR3 gives the full variable domain: EADIYQTPRYLVIGTGKKITLECSQTMGHDKMYWYQQDPGMELHLIHYSYGVNSTEKGDLSSESTVSRIRTEHFPLTLESARPSHTSQYLCASRDTGSGELFFGEGSRLTVL.

This clone appeared a few times. The chain is built from TRBV5-4 and TRBJ1-1; 10 bases align to TRBD1. Germline loops: CDR1 SGHNT, CDR2 YYREEE (reference sequence). Germline trimming cut 3 bases from V and 4 bases from J; bases unmatched to any gene: 12. The CDR3 has 17 residues. The CDR3 is CASSWGHGTGVATEAFF. The DNA for the CDR3 is TGTGCCAGCAGCTGGGGACACGGGACAGGGGTTGCCACTGAAGCTTTCTTT.

The chain uses TRBV7-9 and TRBJ2-7; D remains ambiguous. The CDR3 is made up of 13 amino acids. With 5 bases removed from V and 2 bases from J, the gap between germline ends came to 10 bases. From germline, CDR1 is SEHNR and CDR2 FQNEAQ (reference sequence). Here the CDR3 reads CASSLETAYEQYF. CDR3 sequence (DNA): TGTGCCAGCAGCCTCGAAACGGCCTACGAGCAGTACTTC.

The rearrangement uses TRBV10-3 and TRBJ1-4; D may be TRBD1 (6 bases). Germline CDR1 reads ENHRY; CDR2 reads SYGVKD. The CDR3 covers 15 residues. The V end lost 2 bases, the J end lost 8 bases, and 15 bases lay between the germline ends. CDR3 sequence: CAISEGGGRPEKLFF. The CDR3, as DNA: TGTGCCATCAGTGAGGGGGGGGGCCGACCCGAAAAACTGTTTTTT.

This clone is a singleton in its sample. The chain recombines TRBV5-1 with TRBJ1-2, with D perhaps TRBD1 (5 bases). This CDR3 region has 14 residues. V lost 0 bases, J lost 4 bases, and 10 bases lay in between. Germline V gene sequence: CDR1 SGHRS, CDR2 YFSETQ. The CDR3 loop reads CASSLVAGGYGYTF. Here the CDR3 DNA reads TGCGCCAGCAGCTTGGTGGCGGGGGGCTATGGCTACACCTTC.

DNA of the CDR3: TGTGCCAGCAGCGTAGCTCGGAGTGGGGCAGACTATGGCTACACCTTC. This translates into CASSVARSGADYGYTF. The chain employs TRBV9 and TRBJ1-2, with a tentative D call TRBD1 (5 bases). Per germline, CDR1 SGDLS and CDR2 YYNGEE. The V end lost 0 bases, the J end lost 3 bases, and 15 bases lay between the germline ends. The length of the CDR3 is 16 residues. Drawing the rest from reference TRBV9 and TRBJ1-2, the complete variable domain is DSGVTQTPKHLITATGQRVTLRCSPRSGDLSVYWYQQSLDQGLQFLIQYYNGEERAKGNILERFSAQQFPDLHSELNLSSLELGDSALYFCASSVARSGADYGYTFGSGTRLTVV.